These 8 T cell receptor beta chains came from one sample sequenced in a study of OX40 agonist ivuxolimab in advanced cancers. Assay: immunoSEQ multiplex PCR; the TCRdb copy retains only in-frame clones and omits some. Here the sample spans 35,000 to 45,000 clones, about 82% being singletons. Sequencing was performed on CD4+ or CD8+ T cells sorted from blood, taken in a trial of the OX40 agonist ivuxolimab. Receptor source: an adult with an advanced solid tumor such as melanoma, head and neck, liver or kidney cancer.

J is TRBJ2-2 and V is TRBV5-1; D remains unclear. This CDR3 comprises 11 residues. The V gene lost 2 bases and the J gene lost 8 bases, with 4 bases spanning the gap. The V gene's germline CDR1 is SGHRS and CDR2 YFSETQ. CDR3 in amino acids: CASSFTGELFF. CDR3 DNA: TGCGCCAGCAGCTTTACAGGGGAGCTGTTTTTT. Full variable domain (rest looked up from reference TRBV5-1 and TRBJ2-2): KAGVTQTPRYLIKTRGQQVTLSCSPISGHRSVSWYQQTPGQGLQFLFEYFSETQRNKGNFPGRFSGRQFSNSRSEMNVSTLELGDSALYLCASSFTGELFFGEGSRLTVL.

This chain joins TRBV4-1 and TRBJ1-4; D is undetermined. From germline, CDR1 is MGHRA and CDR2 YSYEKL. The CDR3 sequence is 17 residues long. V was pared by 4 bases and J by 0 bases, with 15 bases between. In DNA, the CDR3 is TGCGCCAGCAGCCTCGACGCCGAGGTCCCAACTAATGAAAAACTGTTTTTT. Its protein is CASSLDAEVPTNEKLFF.

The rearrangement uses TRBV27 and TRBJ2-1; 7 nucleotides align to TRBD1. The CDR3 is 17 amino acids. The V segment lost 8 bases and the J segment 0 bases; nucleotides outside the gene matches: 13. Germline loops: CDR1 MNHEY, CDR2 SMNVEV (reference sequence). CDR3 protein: CASASGTVAHSYNEQFF. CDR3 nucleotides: TGTGCCAGCGCTTCCGGGACAGTCGCGCACTCCTACAATGAGCAGTTCTTC.

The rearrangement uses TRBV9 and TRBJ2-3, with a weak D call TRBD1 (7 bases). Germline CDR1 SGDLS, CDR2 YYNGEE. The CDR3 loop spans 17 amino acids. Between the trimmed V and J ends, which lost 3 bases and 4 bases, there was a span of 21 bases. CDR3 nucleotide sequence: TGTGCCAGCAGCGCCCCCCAGGGGGGCCCTGAACCAGATACGCAGTATTTT. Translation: CASSAPQGGPEPDTQYF.

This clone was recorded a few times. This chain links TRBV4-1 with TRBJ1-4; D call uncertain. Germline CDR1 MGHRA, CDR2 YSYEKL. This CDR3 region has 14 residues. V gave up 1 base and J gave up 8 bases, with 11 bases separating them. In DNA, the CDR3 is TGCGCCAGCAGCCAAGGGGAAGTTGGAGAAAAACTGTTTTTT. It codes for CASSQGEVGEKLFF.

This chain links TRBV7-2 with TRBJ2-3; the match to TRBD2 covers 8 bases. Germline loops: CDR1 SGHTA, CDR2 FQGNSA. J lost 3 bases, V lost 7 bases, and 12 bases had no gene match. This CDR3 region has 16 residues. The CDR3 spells CASILAGRGYTDTQYF. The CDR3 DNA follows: TGTGCCAGCATCCTAGCGGGCAGGGGTTATACAGATACGCAGTATTTT.

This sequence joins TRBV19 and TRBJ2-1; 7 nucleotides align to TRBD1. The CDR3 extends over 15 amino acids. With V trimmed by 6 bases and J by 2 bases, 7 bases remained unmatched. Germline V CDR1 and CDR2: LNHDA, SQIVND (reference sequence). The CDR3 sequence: CASRGGTAPYNEQFF. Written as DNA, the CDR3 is TGTGCCAGTAGAGGGGGCACTGCACCCTACAATGAGCAGTTCTTC.

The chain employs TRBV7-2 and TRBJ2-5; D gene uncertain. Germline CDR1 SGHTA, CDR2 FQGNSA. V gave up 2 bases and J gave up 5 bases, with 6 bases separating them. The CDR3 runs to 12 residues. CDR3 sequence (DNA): TGTGCCAGCAGCTTATATGCGGAGACCCAGTACTTC. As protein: CASSLYAETQYF.